This T cell receptor (beta chain) was sequenced in a study of cytomegalovirus exposure and HLA in healthy donors. The germline V gene encodes CDR1 SGHTA and CDR2 FQGNSA. V was trimmed by 6 bases and J by 7 bases, leaving 10 bases between them. This CDR3 has 12 amino acids. PCR was performed using 60 Vbeta and 13 Jbeta primers. The assay was immunoSEQ multiplex PCR, and TCRdb's table has in-frame clones only and misses some. The table records 98,000 or so clones, approximately 77% of them present only once. Specimen: PBMCs. This sequence originates from a female donor in good health and CMV-seronegative. V gene TRBV7-2 combines with J gene TRBJ2-1; tentative D call: TRBD2 (5 bases). The CDR3 reads CASSRGVNEQFF. The CDR3 region has the DNA TGTGCCAGCAGTCGGGGTGTAAATGAGCAGTTCTTC.